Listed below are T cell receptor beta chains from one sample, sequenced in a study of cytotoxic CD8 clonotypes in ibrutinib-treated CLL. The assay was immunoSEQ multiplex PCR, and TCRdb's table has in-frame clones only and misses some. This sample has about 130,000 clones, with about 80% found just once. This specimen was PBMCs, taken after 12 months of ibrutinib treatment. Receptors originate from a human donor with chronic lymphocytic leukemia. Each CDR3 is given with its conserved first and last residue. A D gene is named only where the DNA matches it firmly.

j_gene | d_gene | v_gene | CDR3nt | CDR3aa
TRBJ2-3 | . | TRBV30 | TGTGCCTGGAGTGTCCTAGTTCAGAACACAGATACGCAGTATTTT | CAWSVLVQNTDTQYF
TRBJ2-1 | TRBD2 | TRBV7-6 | TGTGCCAGCAGCTTAGAGGGACTAGCGGGAGGCGGGCCTTTTTACAATGAGCAGTTCTTC | CASSLEGLAGGGPFYNEQFF
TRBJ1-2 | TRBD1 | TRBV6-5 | TGTGCCAGCAGAGATCCCGGGACAGGGTATGGCTACACCTTC | CASRDPGTGYGYTF
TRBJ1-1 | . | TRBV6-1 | TGTGCCAGCAGCCGGGAATCGCCTGAAGCTTTCTTT | CASSRESPEAFF
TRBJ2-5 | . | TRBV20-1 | TGCAGTGCAAGACCTCAAGAGACCCAGTACTTC | CSARPQETQYF
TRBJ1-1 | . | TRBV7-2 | TGTGCCAGCAGCGCCTATACAGTGAACACTGAAGCTTTCTTT | CASSAYTVNTEAFF
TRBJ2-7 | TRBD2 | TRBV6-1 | TGTGCCACCAAACTAGCGGGAGGGTTTTACGAGCAGTACTTC | CATKLAGGFYEQYF
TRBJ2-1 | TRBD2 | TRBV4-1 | TGCGCCAGCAGCCAACCTACTAGCGGGCGTAACAATGAGCAGTTCTTC | CASSQPTSGRNNEQFF
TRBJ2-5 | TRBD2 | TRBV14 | TGTGCCAGCAGCCGGACTAGCGGAGAGACCCAGTACTTC | CASSRTSGETQYF
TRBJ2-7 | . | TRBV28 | TGTGCCAGCAGTCACCGGGACTTCTATTTC | CASSHRDFYF
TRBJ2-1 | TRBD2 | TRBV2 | TGTGCCAGCAGTGCCCTAGCGGGAGAGGTTGAGCAGTTCTTC | CASSALAGEVEQFF